This TCR beta chain was identified during a study of shared clonotypes between healthy human individuals. Clones were read by immunoSEQ multiplex PCR, and TCRdb kept only the in-frame ones, dropping some. The sample has 2 million to 2.5 million clones; under 97% are singletons. The CDR3 consists of 13 residues. The V end was cut by 2 bases, the J end by 3 bases, with 8 bases between. Per the germline V gene, CDR1 is SGHNT and CDR2 is YYREEE (reference sequence). This TCR came from a man aged 18 to 29 in good health. This chain connects TRBV5-4 to TRBJ1-2; no reliable D call. Sequencing was performed on naive CD4+ T cells sorted from blood. As to subset: CD45RA+ positively selected. CDR3 in amino acids: CASSFTGYYGYTF. In nucleotides, the CDR3 is TGTGCCAGCAGCTTTACGGGTTACTATGGCTACACCTTC.